The entry below describes one TCR beta chain. Assay: immunoSEQ multiplex PCR; the TCRdb copy retains only in-frame clones and omits some. The repertoire includes about 440,000 clones, approximately 90% of them detected once, and over 4% sits in the top ten. These data originate in a study of blood T cell repertoires in COVID-19. Germline CDR1 reads SQVTM; CDR2 reads ANQGSEA. CDR3 length equals 13 residues. Trimming took 2 bases from V and 3 from J; bases not matched to a gene: 0. The receptor was isolated from a woman in her twenties or thirties with acute or convalescent COVID-19. V and J are TRBV29-1 and TRBJ2-2; 7 nucleotides agree with TRBD1. The sequencing input was peripheral blood. CDR3 loop: CSVEQGDTGELFF. CDR3 sequence (DNA): TGCAGCGTTGAACAGGGGGACACCGGGGAGCTGTTTTTT.